This T cell receptor beta chain was recorded in a study of T cell responses to AZD1222 COVID-19 vaccine. The CDR3 is made up of 20 amino acids. The germline gives CDR1 SGHAT, CDR2 FQNNGV. V was clipped by 0 bases and J by 2 bases; unmatched bases: 11. Whole-study findings and limits: Two AZD1222 doses significantly raised spike-specific TCR breadth and depth over controls. Baseline serostatus was positive in only a handful of AZD1222 recipients.

Regarding this clone: Its specificity is unknown.

The assay was immunoSEQ multiplex PCR, and TCRdb's table has in-frame clones only and misses some. Seen here are 100,000 to 150,000 clones, just over 90% observed once, and the top ten hold 7.2%. The clonotype comes from an adult in good health. The rearrangement joins TRBV11-2 to TRBJ1-4; 11 bases are shared with TRBD1. The sequences come from peripheral blood, collected on day 0 of AZD1222 vaccination. The chain's CDR3 is CASSLDHRTGGASTNEKLFF. CDR3 bases: TGTGCCAGCAGCTTAGATCACCGGACAGGGGGCGCCTCTACTAATGAAAAACTGTTTTTT. Drawing the rest from reference TRBV11-2 and TRBJ1-4, the complete variable domain is EAGVAQSPRYKIIEKRQSVAFWCNPISGHATLYWYQQILGQGPKLLIQFQNNGVVDDSQLPKDRFSAERLKGVDSTLKIQPAKLEDSAVYLCASSLDHRTGGASTNEKLFFGSGTQLSVL.